These 5 T cell receptor beta chains originate from one sample sequenced in a study of Graves' ophthalmopathy and Graves' hyperthyroidism (dated by TCRdb to the late 2010s). For sequencing, an Illumina HiSeq 2000 was employed. For repertoire sequencing, the TCR beta CDR3 regions were amplified from RNA transcripts. The first round was an RT-PCR using HTBI primers with the Qiagen OneStep RT-PCR kit, and this first round was followed by a second-round multiplex PCR, then size selection and purification. Through fastp at Q25 and MiXCR, TCRdb rebuilt clones from the public reads, retaining in-frame beta chains. A single entry per CDR3 protein holds the most common genes and DNA from its merged rows. The sample data list 650,000 to 800,000 distinct CDR3 sequences, and more than 40% of these were observed just once. Over 2.5% of the sample is taken by the ten largest. The sample comprised peripheral blood. The receptors here all came from an adult man with Graves' ophthalmopathy.

In regard to this clonotype: The CDR3 does not close with the conserved phenylalanine or tryptophan, likely indicating a read error. The DNA is omitted, as the CDR3 cannot be located on it reliably, and the CDR3 follows TCRdb's listing. V is TRBV7-2 and J is TRBJ2-5. The CDR3 has 8 residues if both end residues are counted. Germline V gene data show CDR1 as SGHTA and CDR2 as FQGNSA. CDR3 sequence: CASSLVSR.

Comments on this clonotype: A much larger clone sits a single nucleotide away, making a read error possible. The rearrangement uses TRBV29-1 and TRBJ2-5, with 8 bases fitting TRBD2. CDR1 and CDR2 from the germline V gene are SQVTM and ANQGSEA. The CDR3 consists of 14 residues. The DNA for the CDR3 is TGCAGTGCTTCGGCGGGGGGAGGGAGGGAGACCCAGTACTTC. The encoded protein is CSASAGGGRETQYF.

The chain couples TRBV19 to TRBJ1-1; no clear D gene. The germline V and J ends were trimmed by 5 bases and 7 bases, with 14 bases remaining between them. CDR3 size: 13 residues. The germline CDR1 and CDR2 sequences are LNHDA and SQIVND (reference sequence). The CDR3 is CASSAEELNEAFF. The CDR3 DNA is TGTGCCAGTAGTGCGGAGGAACTAAATGAAGCTTTCTTT.

Regarding this clonotype: A much larger clone sits a single nucleotide away, making a read error possible. The chain joins TRBV7-9 to TRBJ2-7; 9 positions match TRBD1. The germline gives CDR1 SEHNR, CDR2 FQNEAQ (reference sequence). V gave up 2 bases and J gave up 6 bases; unmatched junction bases: 8. This CDR3 comprises 15 residues. The CDR3 DNA reads TGTGCCAGCAGCTTAAGCGGACAGGGGCACGGCGAGCAGTACTTC. The encoded protein is CASSLSGQGHGEQYF.

This clonotype was found many times. The chain recombines TRBV29-1 with TRBJ1-5, with D possibly matching TRBD1 (5 bases). V was shortened by 6 bases and J by 0 bases, with 24 bases between the two germline ends. The germline V gene encodes CDR1 SQVTM and CDR2 ANQGSEA. The CDR3 is 18 residues long. The CDR3 sequence: CSVSLGGTLSYSNQPQHF. Written as DNA, the CDR3 is TGCAGCGTGTCCCTTGGGGGAACCTTATCATATAGCAATCAGCCCCAGCATTTT. The full variable domain, in which reference TRBV29-1 and TRBJ1-5 provide the parts outside the CDR3, is SAVISQKPSRDICQRGTSLTIQCQVDSQVTMMFWYRQQPGQSLTLIATANQGSEATYESGFVIDKFPISRPNLTFSTLTVSNMSPEDSSIYLCSVSLGGTLSYSNQPQHFGDGTRLSIL.